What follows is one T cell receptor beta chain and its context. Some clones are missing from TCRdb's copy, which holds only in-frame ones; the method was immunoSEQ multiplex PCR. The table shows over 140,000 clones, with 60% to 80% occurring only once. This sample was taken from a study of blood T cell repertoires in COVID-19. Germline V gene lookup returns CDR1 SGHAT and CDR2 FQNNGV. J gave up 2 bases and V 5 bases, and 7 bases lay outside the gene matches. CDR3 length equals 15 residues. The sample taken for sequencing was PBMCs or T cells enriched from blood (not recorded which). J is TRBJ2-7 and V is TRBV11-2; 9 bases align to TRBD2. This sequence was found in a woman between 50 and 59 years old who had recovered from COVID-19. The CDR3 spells CASSPGTSSTYEQYF. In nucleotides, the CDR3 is TGTGCCAGCAGCCCCGGGACTAGCAGCACCTACGAGCAGTACTTC.